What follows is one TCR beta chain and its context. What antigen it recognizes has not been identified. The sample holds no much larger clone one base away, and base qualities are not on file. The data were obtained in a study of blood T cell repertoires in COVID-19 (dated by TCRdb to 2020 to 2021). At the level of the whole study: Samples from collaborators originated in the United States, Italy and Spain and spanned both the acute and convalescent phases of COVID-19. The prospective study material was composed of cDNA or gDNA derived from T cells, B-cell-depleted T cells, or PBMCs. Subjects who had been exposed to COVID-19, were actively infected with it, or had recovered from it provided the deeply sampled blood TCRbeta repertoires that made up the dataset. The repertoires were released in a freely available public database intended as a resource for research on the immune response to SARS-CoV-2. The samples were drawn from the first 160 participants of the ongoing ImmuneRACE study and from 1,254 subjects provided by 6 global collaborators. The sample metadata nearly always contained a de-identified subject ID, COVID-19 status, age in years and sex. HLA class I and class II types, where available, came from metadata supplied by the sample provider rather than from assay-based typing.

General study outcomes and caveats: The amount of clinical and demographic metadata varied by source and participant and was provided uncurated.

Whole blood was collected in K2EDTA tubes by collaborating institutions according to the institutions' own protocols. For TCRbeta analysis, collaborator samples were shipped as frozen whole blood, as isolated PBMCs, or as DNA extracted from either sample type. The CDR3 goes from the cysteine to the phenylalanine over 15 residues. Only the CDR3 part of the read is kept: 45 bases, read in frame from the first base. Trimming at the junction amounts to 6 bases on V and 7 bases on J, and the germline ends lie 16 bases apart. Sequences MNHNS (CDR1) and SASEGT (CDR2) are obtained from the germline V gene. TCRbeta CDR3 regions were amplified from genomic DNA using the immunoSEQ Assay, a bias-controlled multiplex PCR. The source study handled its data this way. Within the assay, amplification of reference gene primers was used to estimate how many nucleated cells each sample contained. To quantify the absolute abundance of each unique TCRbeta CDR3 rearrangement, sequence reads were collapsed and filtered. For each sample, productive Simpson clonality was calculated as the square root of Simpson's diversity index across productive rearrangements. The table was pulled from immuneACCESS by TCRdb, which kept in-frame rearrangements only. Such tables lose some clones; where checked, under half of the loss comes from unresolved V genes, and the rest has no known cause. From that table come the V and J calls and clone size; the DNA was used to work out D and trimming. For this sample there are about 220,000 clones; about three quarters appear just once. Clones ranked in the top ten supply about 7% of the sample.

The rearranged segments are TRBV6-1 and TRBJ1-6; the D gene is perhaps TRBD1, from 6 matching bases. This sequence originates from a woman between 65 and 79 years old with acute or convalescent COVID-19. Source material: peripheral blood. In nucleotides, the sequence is TGTGCCAGCAGCATACAAGGGGGAGAAAATTCACCCCTCCACTTT. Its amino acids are CASSIQGGENSPLHF.